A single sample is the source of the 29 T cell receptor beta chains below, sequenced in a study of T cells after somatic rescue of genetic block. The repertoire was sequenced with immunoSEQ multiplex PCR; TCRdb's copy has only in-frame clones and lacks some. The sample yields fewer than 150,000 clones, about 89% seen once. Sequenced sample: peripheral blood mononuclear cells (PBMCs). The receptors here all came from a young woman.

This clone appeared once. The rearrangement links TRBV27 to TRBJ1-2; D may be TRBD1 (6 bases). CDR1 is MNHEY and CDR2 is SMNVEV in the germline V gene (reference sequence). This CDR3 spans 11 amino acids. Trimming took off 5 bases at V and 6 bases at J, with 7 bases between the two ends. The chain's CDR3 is CASSQGHGYTF. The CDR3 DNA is TGTGCCAGCAGTCAGGGGCATGGCTACACCTTC.

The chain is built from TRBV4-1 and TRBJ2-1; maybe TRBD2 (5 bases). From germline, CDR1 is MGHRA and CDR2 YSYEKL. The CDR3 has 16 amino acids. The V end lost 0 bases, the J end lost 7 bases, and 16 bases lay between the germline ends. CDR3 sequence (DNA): TGCGCCAGCAGCCAAGATATGCGGAGGTTGGAAAATGAGCAGTTCTTC. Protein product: CASSQDMRRLENEQFF.

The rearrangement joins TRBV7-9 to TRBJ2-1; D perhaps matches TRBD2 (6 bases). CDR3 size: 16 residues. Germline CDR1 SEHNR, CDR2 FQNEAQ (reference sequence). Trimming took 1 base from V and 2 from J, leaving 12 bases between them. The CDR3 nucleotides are TGTGCCAGCAGCTTAGGGGGCGGGGCGGCCTACAATGAGCAGTTCTTC. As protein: CASSLGGGAAYNEQFF. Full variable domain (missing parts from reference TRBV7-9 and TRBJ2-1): DTGVSQNPRHKITKRGQNVTFRCDPISEHNRLYWYRQTLGQGPEFLTYFQNEAQLEKSRLLSDRFSAERPKGSFSTLEIQRTEQGDSAMYLCASSLGGGAAYNEQFFGPGTRLTVL.

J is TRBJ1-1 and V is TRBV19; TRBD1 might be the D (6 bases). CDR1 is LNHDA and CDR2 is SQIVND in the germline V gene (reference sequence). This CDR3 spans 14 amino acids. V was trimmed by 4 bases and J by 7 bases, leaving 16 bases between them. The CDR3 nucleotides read TGTGCCAGTAGTAAGTGGAAGGGGGACATTGAAGCTTTCTTT. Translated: CASSKWKGDIEAFF.

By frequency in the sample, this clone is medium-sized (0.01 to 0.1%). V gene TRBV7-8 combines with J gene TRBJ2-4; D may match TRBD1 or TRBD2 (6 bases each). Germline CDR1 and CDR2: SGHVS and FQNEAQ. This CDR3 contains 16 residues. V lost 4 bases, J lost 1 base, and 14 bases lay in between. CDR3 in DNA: TGTGCCAGCAGCTCTAGCTCGGGGGCGGCCAAAAACATTCAGTACTTC. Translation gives CASSSSSGAAKNIQYF. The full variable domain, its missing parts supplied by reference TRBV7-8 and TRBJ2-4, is GAGVSQSPRYKVAKRGQDVALRCDPISGHVSLFWYQQALGQGPEFLTYFQNEAQLDKSGLPSDRFFAERPEGSVSTLKIQRTQQEDSAVYLCASSSSSGAAKNIQYFGAGTRLSVL.

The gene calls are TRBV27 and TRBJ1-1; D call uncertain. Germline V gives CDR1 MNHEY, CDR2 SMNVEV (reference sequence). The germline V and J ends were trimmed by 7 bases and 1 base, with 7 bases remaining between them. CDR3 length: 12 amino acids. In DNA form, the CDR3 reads TGTGCCAGCACTTCCAAGAACACTGAAGCTTTCTTT. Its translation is CASTSKNTEAFF.

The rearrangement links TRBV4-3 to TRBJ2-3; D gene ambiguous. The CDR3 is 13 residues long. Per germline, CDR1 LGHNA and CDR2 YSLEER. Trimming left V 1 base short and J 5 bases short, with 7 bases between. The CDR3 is CASSQGAGDTQYF. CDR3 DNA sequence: TGCGCCAGCAGCCAAGGGGCCGGAGATACGCAGTATTTT.

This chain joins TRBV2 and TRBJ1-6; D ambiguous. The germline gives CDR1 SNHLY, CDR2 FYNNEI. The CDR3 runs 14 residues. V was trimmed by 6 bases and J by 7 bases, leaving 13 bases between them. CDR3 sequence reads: CASRVSPENSPLHF. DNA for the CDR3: TGTGCCAGCAGGGTCAGCCCGGAGAATTCACCCCTCCACTTT.

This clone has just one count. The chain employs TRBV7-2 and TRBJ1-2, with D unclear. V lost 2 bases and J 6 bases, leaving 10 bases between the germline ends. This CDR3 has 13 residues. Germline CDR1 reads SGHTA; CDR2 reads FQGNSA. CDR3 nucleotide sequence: TGTGCCAGCAGCTTAATGGTCTATCATGGCTACACCTTC. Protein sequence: CASSLMVYHGYTF.

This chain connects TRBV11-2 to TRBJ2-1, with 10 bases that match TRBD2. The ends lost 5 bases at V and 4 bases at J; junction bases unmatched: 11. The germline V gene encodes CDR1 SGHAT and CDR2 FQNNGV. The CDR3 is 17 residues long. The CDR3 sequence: CASSQFPSGGSYNEQFF. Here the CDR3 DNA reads TGTGCCAGCAGCCAATTCCCTAGCGGGGGCTCTTACAATGAGCAGTTCTTC. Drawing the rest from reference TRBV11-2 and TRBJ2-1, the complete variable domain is EAGVAQSPRYKIIEKRQSVAFWCNPISGHATLYWYQQILGQGPKLLIQFQNNGVVDDSQLPKDRFSAERLKGVDSTLKIQPAKLEDSAVYLCASSQFPSGGSYNEQFFGPGTRLTVL.

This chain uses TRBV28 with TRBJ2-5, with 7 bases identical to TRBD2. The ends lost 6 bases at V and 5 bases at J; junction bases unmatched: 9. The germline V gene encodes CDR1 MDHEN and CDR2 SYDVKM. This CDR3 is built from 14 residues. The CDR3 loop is CASRVRGGGETQYF. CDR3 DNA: TGTGCCAGCAGAGTTCGCGGGGGAGGGGAGACCCAGTACTTC.

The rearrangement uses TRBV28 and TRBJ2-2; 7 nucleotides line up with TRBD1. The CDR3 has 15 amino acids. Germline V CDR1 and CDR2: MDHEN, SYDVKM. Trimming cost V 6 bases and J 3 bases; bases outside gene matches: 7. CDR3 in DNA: TGTGCCAGCAGCCCCGGGACAGAAGACACCGGGGAGCTGTTTTTT. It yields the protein CASSPGTEDTGELFF.

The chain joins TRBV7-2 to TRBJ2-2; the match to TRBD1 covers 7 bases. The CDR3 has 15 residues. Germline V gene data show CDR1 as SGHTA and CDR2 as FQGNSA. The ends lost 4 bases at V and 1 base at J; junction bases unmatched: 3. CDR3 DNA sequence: TGTGCCAGCAGCTGGGACAGAAGGAACACCGGGGAGCTGTTTTTT. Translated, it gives CASSWDRRNTGELFF.

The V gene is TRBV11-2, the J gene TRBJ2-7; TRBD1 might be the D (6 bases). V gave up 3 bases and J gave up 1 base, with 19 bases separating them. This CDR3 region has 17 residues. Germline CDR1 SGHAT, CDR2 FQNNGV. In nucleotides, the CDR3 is TGTGCCAGCAGCTTGGTAGAACGTTTGACAGGATCCTACGAGCAGTACTTC. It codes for CASSLVERLTGSYEQYF.

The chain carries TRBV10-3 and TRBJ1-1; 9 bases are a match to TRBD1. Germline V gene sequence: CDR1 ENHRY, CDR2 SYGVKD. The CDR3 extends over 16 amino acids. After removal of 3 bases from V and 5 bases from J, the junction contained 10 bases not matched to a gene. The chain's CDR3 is CAISDPSGQGYTEAFF. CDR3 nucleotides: TGTGCCATCAGTGACCCCTCGGGACAGGGCTATACTGAAGCTTTCTTT.

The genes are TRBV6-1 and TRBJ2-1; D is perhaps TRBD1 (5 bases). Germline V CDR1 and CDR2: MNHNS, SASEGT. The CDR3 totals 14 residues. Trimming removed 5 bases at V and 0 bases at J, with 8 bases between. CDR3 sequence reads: CASSQGSSYNEQFF. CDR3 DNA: TGTGCCAGCAGTCAGGGTAGCTCCTACAATGAGCAGTTCTTC.

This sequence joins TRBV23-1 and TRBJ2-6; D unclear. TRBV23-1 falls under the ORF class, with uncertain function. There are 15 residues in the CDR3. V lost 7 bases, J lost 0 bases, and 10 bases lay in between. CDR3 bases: TGCGCCAGCAAAGGCTCCTACTCTGGGGCCAACGTCCTGACTTTC. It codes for CASKGSYSGANVLTF.

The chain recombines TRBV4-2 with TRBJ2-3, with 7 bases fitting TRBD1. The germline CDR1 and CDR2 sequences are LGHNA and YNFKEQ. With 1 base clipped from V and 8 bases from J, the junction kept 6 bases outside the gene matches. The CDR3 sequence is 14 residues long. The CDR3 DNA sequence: TGTGCCAGCAGCCAAGCAACAGGGGACGGTACGCAGTATTTT. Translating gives CASSQATGDGTQYF.

The CDR3 DNA reads TGTGCCAGCGGGGCCTACAATGAGCAGTTCTTC. Amino acids: CASGAYNEQFF. The J gene is TRBJ2-1, the V gene TRBV6-1, with unresolved D. Germline V gives CDR1 MNHNS, CDR2 SASEGT. V was cut by 8 bases and J by 2 bases, with 4 bases left in between. There are 11 residues in the CDR3.

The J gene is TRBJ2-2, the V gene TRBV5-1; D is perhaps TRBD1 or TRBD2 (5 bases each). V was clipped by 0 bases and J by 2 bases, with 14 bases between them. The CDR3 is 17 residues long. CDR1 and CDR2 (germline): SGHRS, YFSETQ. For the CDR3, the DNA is TGCGCCAGCAGCTTGGCGAGTCGAGGGGACAACACCGGGGAGCTGTTTTTT. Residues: CASSLASRGDNTGELFF.

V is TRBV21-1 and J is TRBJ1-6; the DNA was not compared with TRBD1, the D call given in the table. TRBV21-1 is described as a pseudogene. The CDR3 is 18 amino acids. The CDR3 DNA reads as TGTGCCAGCAGCAAAAATAGTAGAGGACACTGGGGAAATTCACCCCTCCACTTT. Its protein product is CASSKNSRGHWGNSPLHF.

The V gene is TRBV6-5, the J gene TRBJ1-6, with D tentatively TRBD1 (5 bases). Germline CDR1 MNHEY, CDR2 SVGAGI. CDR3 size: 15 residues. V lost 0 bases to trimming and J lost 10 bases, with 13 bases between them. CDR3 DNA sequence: TGTGCCAGCAGTTACTCTCGGGCAGGGCACTCACCCCTCCACTTT. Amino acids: CASSYSRAGHSPLHF.

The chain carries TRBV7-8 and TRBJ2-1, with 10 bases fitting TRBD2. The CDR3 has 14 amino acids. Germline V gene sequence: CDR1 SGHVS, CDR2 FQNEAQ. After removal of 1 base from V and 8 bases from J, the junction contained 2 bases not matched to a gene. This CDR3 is CASSLGLAGDEQFF. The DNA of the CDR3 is TGTGCCAGCAGCTTAGGGCTAGCGGGGGATGAGCAGTTCTTC.

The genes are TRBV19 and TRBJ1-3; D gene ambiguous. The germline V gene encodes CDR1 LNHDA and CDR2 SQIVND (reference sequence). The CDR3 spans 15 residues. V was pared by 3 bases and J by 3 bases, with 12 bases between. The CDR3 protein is CASSMSRGYGNTIYF. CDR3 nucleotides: TGTGCCAGTAGTATGTCCCGGGGATATGGAAACACCATATATTTT.

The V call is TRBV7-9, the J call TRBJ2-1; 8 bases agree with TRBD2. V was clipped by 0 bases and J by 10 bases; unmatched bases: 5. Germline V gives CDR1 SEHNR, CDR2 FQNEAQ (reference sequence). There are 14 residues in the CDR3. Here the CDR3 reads CASSLAETSGEQFF. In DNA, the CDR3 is TGTGCCAGCAGCTTAGCCGAAACTAGCGGCGAGCAGTTCTTC.

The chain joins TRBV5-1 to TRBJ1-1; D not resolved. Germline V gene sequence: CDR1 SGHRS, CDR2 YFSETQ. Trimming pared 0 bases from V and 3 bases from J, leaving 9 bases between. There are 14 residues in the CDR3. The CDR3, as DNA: TGCGCCAGCAGCTTGGGACGTGCGGACACTGAAGCTTTCTTT. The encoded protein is CASSLGRADTEAFF. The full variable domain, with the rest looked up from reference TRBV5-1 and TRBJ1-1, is KAGVTQTPRYLIKTRGQQVTLSCSPISGHRSVSWYQQTPGQGLQFLFEYFSETQRNKGNFPGRFSGRQFSNSRSEMNVSTLELGDSALYLCASSLGRADTEAFFGQGTRLTVV.

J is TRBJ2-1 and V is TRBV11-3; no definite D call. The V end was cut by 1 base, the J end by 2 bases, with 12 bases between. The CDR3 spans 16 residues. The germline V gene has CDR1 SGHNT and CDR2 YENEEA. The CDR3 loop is CASSLVRAPTYNEQFF. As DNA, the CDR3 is TGTGCCAGCAGCTTAGTGCGAGCCCCAACCTACAATGAGCAGTTCTTC.

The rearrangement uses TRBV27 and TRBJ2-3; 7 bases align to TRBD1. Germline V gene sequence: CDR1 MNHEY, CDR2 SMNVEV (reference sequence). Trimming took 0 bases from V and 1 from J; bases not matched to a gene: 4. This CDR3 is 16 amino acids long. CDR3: CASSLSGGPRTDTQYF. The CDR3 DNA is TGTGCCAGCAGTTTATCAGGGGGCCCCCGCACAGATACGCAGTATTTT.

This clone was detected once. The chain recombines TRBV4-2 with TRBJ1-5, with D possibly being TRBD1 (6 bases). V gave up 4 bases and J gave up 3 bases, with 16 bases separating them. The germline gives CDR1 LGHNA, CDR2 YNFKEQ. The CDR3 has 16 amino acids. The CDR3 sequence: CASSPRAGQNNQPQHF. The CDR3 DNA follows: TGTGCCAGCAGCCCTAGGGCAGGACAGAACAATCAGCCCCAGCATTTT.